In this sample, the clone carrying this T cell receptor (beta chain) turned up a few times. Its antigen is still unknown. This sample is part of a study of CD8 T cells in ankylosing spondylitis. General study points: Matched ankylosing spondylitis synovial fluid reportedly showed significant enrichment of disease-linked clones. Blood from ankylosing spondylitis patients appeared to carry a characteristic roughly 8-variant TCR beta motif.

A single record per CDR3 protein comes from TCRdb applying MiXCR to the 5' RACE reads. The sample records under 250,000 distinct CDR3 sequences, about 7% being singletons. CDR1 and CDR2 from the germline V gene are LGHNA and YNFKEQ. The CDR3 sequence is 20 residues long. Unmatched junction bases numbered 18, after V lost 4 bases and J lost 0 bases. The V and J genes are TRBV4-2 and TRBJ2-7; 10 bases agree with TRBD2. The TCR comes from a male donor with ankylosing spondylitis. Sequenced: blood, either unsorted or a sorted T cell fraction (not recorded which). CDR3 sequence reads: CASSRLGEREGPPSSYEQYF. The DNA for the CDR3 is TGTGCCAGCAGCCGACTTGGAGAGCGGGAGGGCCCCCCGAGCTCCTACGAGCAGTACTTC.